The clone carrying this T cell receptor (beta chain) was counted ten times or more. Germline CDR1 and CDR2: LGHDT and YNNKEL (reference sequence). Trimming removed 1 base from V and 5 bases from J, with 2 bases in between. The CDR3 sequence is 11 residues long. This record belongs to a study of identical twins. With template switching, a universal primer site was added, and the cDNA carried unique molecular identifiers. Via MiXCR, TCRdb re-called the 5' RACE reads, giving one row per CDR3 protein. The sample includes 260,000 or so distinct CDR3 sequences, approximately 7.3% of them seen just once. The same data also contributed to another study, on yellow fever vaccine responses in identical twins.

Sequencing input: CD8+ T cells sorted from blood. The receptor was derived from a woman aged 18-29 years in good health. The chain is built from TRBV3-1 and TRBJ2-5; unclear D gene. The CDR3 loop is CASSQGETQYF. CDR3 coding DNA: TGTGCCAGCAGCCAAGGGGAGACCCAGTACTTC.